Included here is one TCR beta chain sequence, with context. The sample is drawn from a study of T-cell memory formation after mild COVID-19. The overall study: Clusters of TCRs were largely donor specific.

A 5'RACE reaction primed in the constant segment made cDNA libraries of TCR alpha and TCR beta, and these carried sample barcodes and UMIs. TCRdb re-called the 5' RACE reads through MiXCR, storing one row per CDR3 protein. This sample has about 450,000 distinct CDR3 sequences, with roughly a quarter found just once. Germline V CDR1 and CDR2: MNHEY, SMNVEV (reference sequence). The V gene lost 6 bases and the J gene lost 0 bases, with 11 bases spanning the gap. CDR3 size: 14 residues. The sample consisted of PBMCs or a T cell subset sorted from them (not recorded which). This chain joins TRBV27 and TRBJ1-2; D uncertain. This receptor was obtained from an adult woman who had mild COVID-19 (a few samples of this study predate the infection). Cell type and time point are not known. CDR3 region: CASRIAGANYGYTF. CDR3 sequence (DNA): TGTGCCAGCAGAATTGCGGGAGCTAACTATGGCTACACCTTC.